The clone carrying this TCR beta chain appeared a few times. The data belong to a study of T cell repertoires in MIS-A myocarditis. Repertoires were generated with immunoSEQ multiplex PCR, while TCRdb's copy carries only in-frame clones and drops some. This sample carries about 11,000 clones, roughly 83% of them seen once, and the ten largest clones take 29%. This TCR derives from a man between 18 and 35 years old with fulminant myocarditis from multisystem inflammatory syndrome in adults (MIS-A) after COVID-19. The sample comprised right ventricle heart tissue obtained at autopsy.

The CDR3 coding sequence is TGTGCCGGGGGGCTTTACGGCTACACCTTC. Translation: CAGGLYGYTF. The rearrangement uses TRBV30 and TRBJ1-2; D is perhaps TRBD1 (6 bases). Trimming removed 8 bases at V and 8 bases at J, with 12 bases between. The CDR3 sequence is 10 residues long. In germline, CDR1 is GTSNPN, CDR2 SVGIG (reference sequence).